The 20 T cell receptor beta chains presented below share a single source sample, sequenced in a study of shared clonotypes between healthy human individuals. The protocol was immunoSEQ multiplex PCR, while the TCRdb copy is restricted to in-frame clones and leaves out a portion. The top ten hold about 1% of the sample, which has some 1,400,000 clones, roughly 96% seen once. Sample: naive CD4+ T cells sorted from blood. Documented subset: CD45RA+ positively selected. The receptor set was obtained from a man younger than 45 in good health.

V usage is TRBV6-5 and J usage is TRBJ2-7; D remains unclear. The V gene lost 4 bases and the J gene lost 3 bases, with 4 bases spanning the gap. This CDR3 region has 11 residues. Germline-derived CDR1 and CDR2 are MNHEY and SVGAGI. The CDR3 DNA is TGTGCCAGCAGTTCGATCTACGAGCAGTACTTC. It yields the protein CASSSIYEQYF.

CDR3 loop: CASSLGRLFGNTIYF. The CDR3 region has the DNA TGTGCCAGCAGCTTGGGACGCCTTTTCGGAAACACCATATATTTT. V is TRBV5-6 and J is TRBJ1-3; D unresolved. V was pared by 0 bases and J by 4 bases, with 11 bases between. The CDR3 contains 15 residues. Germline CDR1 and CDR2: SGHDT and YYEEEE. Together with reference TRBV5-6 and TRBJ1-3, the CDR3 gives the full variable domain: DAGVTQSPTHLIKTRGQQVTLRCSPKSGHDTVSWYQQALGQGPQFIFQYYEEEERQRGNFPDRFSGHQFPNYSSELNVNALLLGDSALYLCASSLGRLFGNTIYFGEGSWLTVV.

This clone has just one count. The genes are TRBV5-1 and TRBJ2-3; D is ambiguous. The CDR3 has 16 residues. The germline V gene has CDR1 SGHRS and CDR2 YFSETQ. V gave up 0 bases and J gave up 0 bases, with 11 bases separating them. CDR3 residues: CASSLVTNPSTDTQYF. The CDR3 nucleotides are TGCGCCAGCAGCTTGGTTACTAACCCTAGCACAGATACGCAGTATTTT.

The rearrangement uses TRBV14 and TRBJ1-3; D gene ambiguous. The CDR3 is 15 amino acids. From germline, CDR1 is SGHDN and CDR2 FVKESK. Deletions cut 2 bases from V and 7 bases from J, with 15 bases between. This chain's CDR3 is CASSQLGSSLNTIYF. CDR3 coding DNA: TGTGCCAGCAGCCAATTGGGCAGCTCCTTGAACACCATATATTTT.

The rearrangement joins TRBV7-9 to TRBJ2-1; D possibly corresponds to TRBD2 (5 bases). The CDR3 has 14 amino acids. V lost 5 bases to trimming and J lost 8 bases, with 16 bases between them. Germline CDR1 is SEHNR and CDR2 is FQNEAQ (reference sequence). CDR3 sequence: CASSPDSLRDEQFF. For the CDR3, the DNA is TGTGCCAGCAGCCCGGATAGCTTGAGGGATGAGCAGTTCTTC.

The rearrangement uses TRBV19 and TRBJ2-1, with 10 bases aligning to TRBD2. Germline lookup yields CDR1 LNHDA and CDR2 SQIVND (reference sequence). Trimming at V came to 5 bases and at J to 5 bases, leaving 6 bases not matched to a gene. The CDR3 sequence is 15 residues long. The CDR3 sequence: CASSEPGLAHNEQFF. The DNA of the CDR3 is TGTGCCAGTAGTGAGCCGGGACTAGCGCACAATGAGCAGTTCTTC.

V gene TRBV5-6 combines with J gene TRBJ1-2, with D possibly matching TRBD1 (5 bases). Germline lookup yields CDR1 SGHDT and CDR2 YYEEEE. V dropped 4 bases and J dropped 4 bases, with 17 bases sitting between them. The CDR3 consists of 15 residues. CDR3 sequence reads: CASSAAHQGAYGYTF. CDR3 coding DNA: TGTGCCAGCAGCGCCGCGCACCAGGGTGCCTATGGCTACACCTTC.

The CDR3 is CASSTGDRNTEAFF. The CDR3 nucleotides are TGTGCCAGCAGCACTGGGGACAGGAACACTGAAGCTTTCTTT. This chain uses TRBV5-4 with TRBJ1-1; 7 bases are shared with TRBD1. V shed 4 bases, J shed 1 base, and the junction held 4 bases outside the gene matches. CDR1 is SGHNT, CDR2 YYREEE, per germline (reference sequence). The CDR3 loop spans 14 amino acids.

This clone has just one count. V gene TRBV28 combines with J gene TRBJ1-1; no clear D gene. The CDR3 is made up of 15 amino acids. The germline CDR1 and CDR2 sequences are MDHEN and SYDVKM. Trimming took off 3 bases at V and 5 bases at J, with 16 bases between the two ends. The DNA for the CDR3 is TGTGCCAGCAGTTTTGTACGGGGTTCTCGGACTGAAGCTTTCTTT. Protein sequence: CASSFVRGSRTEAFF.

This chain connects TRBV7-9 to TRBJ2-6; D possibly matches TRBD1 or TRBD2 (5 bases each). This CDR3 is 16 amino acids long. Germline loops: CDR1 SEHNR, CDR2 FQNEAQ (reference sequence). V dropped 1 base and J dropped 0 bases, with 7 bases sitting between them. The CDR3 loop reads CASSLVGGSGANVLTF. CDR3 sequence (DNA): TGTGCCAGCAGCTTAGTTGGGGGCTCTGGGGCCAACGTCCTGACTTTC.

The chain carries TRBV7-2 and TRBJ2-1, with 7 bases identical to TRBD2. The CDR3 length is 13 residues. J gave up 8 bases and V 5 bases, and 6 bases lay outside the gene matches. From germline, CDR1 is SGHTA and CDR2 FQGNSA. CDR3 sequence reads: CASSLTSADEQFF. The CDR3 DNA follows: TGTGCCAGCAGCCTTACTAGCGCCGATGAGCAGTTCTTC. Looking up the rest from reference TRBV7-2 and TRBJ2-1 gives the full variable domain: GAGVSQSPSNKVTEKGKDVELRCDPISGHTALYWYRQSLGQGLEFLIYFQGNSAPDKSGLPSDRFSAERTGGSVSTLTIQRTQQEDSAVYLCASSLTSADEQFFGPGTRLTVL.

On this clone: Other DNA sequences from this sample encode an identical CDR3 as well. The chain recombines TRBV6-5 with TRBJ2-7; 11 positions agree with TRBD2. V gave up 6 bases and J gave up 4 bases; unmatched junction bases: 5. The V gene's germline CDR1 is MNHEY and CDR2 SVGAGI. CDR3 length equals 14 residues. The CDR3 protein is CASSLAGGPYEQYF. DNA for the CDR3: TGTGCCAGCAGCTTAGCGGGAGGGCCGTACGAGCAGTACTTC.

The chain is built from TRBV7-9 and TRBJ2-7; tentative D call: TRBD2 (6 bases). This CDR3 spans 15 amino acids. V lost 5 bases and J 2 bases, leaving 16 bases between the germline ends. Germline lookup yields CDR1 SEHNR and CDR2 FQNEAQ (reference sequence). This CDR3 is CASSVGTGIPYEQYF. The CDR3 DNA reads TGTGCCAGCAGCGTCGGGACTGGAATACCCTACGAGCAGTACTTC.

The CDR3: CASSLVRRARAGNTIYF. The CDR3 region has the DNA TGTGCCAGCAGCTTAGTTCGGCGGGCCAGGGCTGGAAACACCATATATTTT. This chain uses TRBV11-2 with TRBJ1-3, with TRBD1 as a possible D gene (5 bases). The germline V and J ends were trimmed by 1 base and 2 bases, with 15 bases remaining between them. Germline CDR1 SGHAT, CDR2 FQNNGV. There are 17 residues in the CDR3.

The chain carries TRBV5-6 and TRBJ2-3; 11 nucleotides match TRBD2. The germline CDR1 and CDR2 sequences are SGHDT and YYEEEE. The V and J ends lost 3 bases and 2 bases, in that order; junction bases with no gene match: 8. The CDR3 extends over 17 amino acids. In nucleotides, the CDR3 is TGTGCCAGCAGCTCCGCAGGACTAGCGGGCGCCACAGATACGCAGTATTTT. Protein sequence: CASSSAGLAGATDTQYF.

The chain uses TRBV18 and TRBJ1-2, with TRBD1 identical over 9 bases. This CDR3 is built from 17 residues. Germline V gene sequence: CDR1 KGHSH, CDR2 LQKENI. The trim removed 4 bases at V and 6 bases at J, leaving 15 bases unmatched. The CDR3 is CASSRGTIQGAADGYTF. CDR3 nucleotide sequence: TGTGCCAGCTCACGGGGAACAATACAGGGGGCCGCGGATGGCTACACCTTC.

The rearrangement uses TRBV7-3 and TRBJ2-3, with D perhaps being TRBD1 or TRBD2 (5 bases each). Germline-derived CDR1 and CDR2 are SGHTA and FQGTGA. The CDR3 length is 17 residues. V lost 4 bases to trimming and J lost 2 bases, with 19 bases between them. The CDR3 loop reads CASSSGTIIPHTDTQYF. The CDR3 DNA is TGTGCCAGCAGCTCCGGGACCATTATTCCACACACAGATACGCAGTATTTT.

The rearrangement joins TRBV6-5 to TRBJ1-2; 7 bases fit TRBD1. This CDR3 has 14 amino acids. Germline assignment: CDR1 MNHEY and CDR2 SVGAGI. V shed 5 bases, J shed 9 bases, and the junction held 12 bases outside the gene matches. DNA of the CDR3: TGTGCCAGCAGTCGGGACAGAAGACCCGAAAGCTACACCTTC. Its protein product is CASSRDRRPESYTF.

This clone has just one count. The chain links TRBV7-2 to TRBJ2-3; 13 bases agree with TRBD2. The trim removed 6 bases at V and 4 bases at J, leaving 10 bases unmatched. The V gene's germline CDR1 is SGHTA and CDR2 FQGNSA. This CDR3 spans 17 amino acids. The CDR3 reads CASRKELAGGMADTQYF. CDR3 nucleotides: TGTGCCAGCAGGAAAGAACTAGCGGGAGGGATGGCAGATACGCAGTATTTT.

The J gene is TRBJ2-7, the V gene TRBV2, with D possibly being TRBD2 (6 bases). The CDR3 totals 14 residues. CDR1 SNHLY and CDR2 FYNNEI come from the germline V gene. V lost 4 bases, J lost 2 bases, and 12 bases lay in between. CDR3 sequence reads: CASSVQRATYEQYF. Written as DNA, the CDR3 is TGTGCCAGCAGTGTGCAGCGGGCGACCTACGAGCAGTACTTC.